This record looks at one T cell receptor (beta chain) sequence and its context. These data belong to a study of shared clonotypes between healthy human individuals. Profiled with immunoSEQ multiplex PCR; TCRdb holds only in-frame clones, not every one. The sample consists of over a million clones, over 95% of them appearing once. Input material: naive CD4+ T cells sorted from blood. This sample's subset: CD45RA+ positively selected. This TCR derives from a man aged 30 to 45 in good health.

The CDR3 DNA is TGTGCCAGTAGTTTTGGACTAGCGGGAGGATCAGATACGCAGTATTTT. Amino acids: CASSFGLAGGSDTQYF. This chain joins TRBV19 and TRBJ2-3; 14 positions agree with TRBD2. The V gene end was trimmed by 5 bases and the J gene end by 4 bases; junction bases not matched to a gene: 5. Germline CDR1 reads LNHDA; CDR2 reads SQIVND (reference sequence). CDR3 length: 16 residues.